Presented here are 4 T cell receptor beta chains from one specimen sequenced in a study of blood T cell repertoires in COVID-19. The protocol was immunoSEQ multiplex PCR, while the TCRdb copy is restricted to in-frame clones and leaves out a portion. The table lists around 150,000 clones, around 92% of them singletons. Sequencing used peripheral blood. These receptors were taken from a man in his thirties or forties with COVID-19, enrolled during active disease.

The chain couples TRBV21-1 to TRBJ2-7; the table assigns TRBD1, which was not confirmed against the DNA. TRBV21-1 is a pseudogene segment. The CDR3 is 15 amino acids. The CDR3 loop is CASSDRDRDLDEQYF. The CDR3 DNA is TGTGCCAGCAGCGACCGGGACAGGGATTTGGACGAGCAGTACTTC.

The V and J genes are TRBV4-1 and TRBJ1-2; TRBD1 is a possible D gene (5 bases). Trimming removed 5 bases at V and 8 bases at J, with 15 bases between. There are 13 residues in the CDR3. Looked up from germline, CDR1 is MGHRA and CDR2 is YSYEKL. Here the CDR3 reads CASSGQGFSGYTF. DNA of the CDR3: TGCGCCAGCAGCGGGCAGGGATTTAGCGGCTACACCTTC.

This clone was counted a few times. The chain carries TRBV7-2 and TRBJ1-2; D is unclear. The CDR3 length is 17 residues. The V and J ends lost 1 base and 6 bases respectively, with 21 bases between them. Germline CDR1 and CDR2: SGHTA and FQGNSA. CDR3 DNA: TGTGCCAGCAGCTTAGTAGGAGGGATCGTCTCAAAAGATGGCTACACCTTC. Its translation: CASSLVGGIVSKDGYTF.

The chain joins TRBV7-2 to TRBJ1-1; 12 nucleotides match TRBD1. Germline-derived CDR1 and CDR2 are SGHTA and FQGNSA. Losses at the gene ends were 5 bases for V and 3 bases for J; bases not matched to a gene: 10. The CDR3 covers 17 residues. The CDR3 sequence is CASSPAGTGGSYTEAFF. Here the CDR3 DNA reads TGTGCCAGCAGCCCGGCCGGGACAGGGGGCTCTTACACTGAAGCTTTCTTT.